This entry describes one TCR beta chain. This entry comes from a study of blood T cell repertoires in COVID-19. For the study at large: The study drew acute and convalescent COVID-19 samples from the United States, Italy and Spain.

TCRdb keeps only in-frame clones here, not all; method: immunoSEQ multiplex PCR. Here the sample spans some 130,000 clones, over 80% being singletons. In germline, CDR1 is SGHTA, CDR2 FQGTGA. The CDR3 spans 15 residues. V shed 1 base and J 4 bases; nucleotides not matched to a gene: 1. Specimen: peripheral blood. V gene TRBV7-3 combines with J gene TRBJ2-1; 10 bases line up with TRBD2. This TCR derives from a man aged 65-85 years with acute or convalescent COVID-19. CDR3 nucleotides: TGTGCCAGCAGCTTAATACTAGCGGGGTACAATGAGCAGTTCTTC. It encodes CASSLILAGYNEQFF. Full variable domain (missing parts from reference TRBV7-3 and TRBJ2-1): GAGVSQTPSNKVTEKGKYVELRCDPISGHTALYWYRQSLGQGPEFLIYFQGTGAADDSGLPNDRFFAVRPEGSVSTLKIQRTERGDSAVYLCASSLILAGYNEQFFGPGTRLTVL.